This entry describes one TCR beta chain. Data came from immunoSEQ multiplex PCR; TCRdb stores just in-frame clones and leaves some out. The profile shows roughly 30,000 clones, approximately 89% of them singletons. The sample originates from a study of T cell changes during pregnancy in multiple sclerosis. V lost 6 bases and J lost 3; bases outside the gene matches: 15. CDR3 length equals 18 residues. Germline V gene sequence: CDR1 MNHEY, CDR2 SMNVEV (reference sequence). This rearrangement joins TRBV27 to TRBJ2-3, with 10 bases lining up with TRBD2. The sequence came from a female donor with multiple sclerosis, enrolled in a pregnancy study. Sequences were derived from CD8+ T cells from peripheral blood mononuclear cells, sampled in the first trimester of pregnancy. CDR3 nucleotides: TGTGCCAGCAGCCGCCCCCCGTACAGCGGGAGGGCAACAGATACGCAGTATTTT. Translated: CASSRPPYSGRATDTQYF.